Each of the 16 T cell receptor beta chains below was sequenced from the same sample in a study of cytomegalovirus exposure and HLA in healthy donors. The data were produced by immunoSEQ multiplex PCR, yet TCRdb's version contains in-frame clones alone and is incomplete. The sample shows around 58,000 clones, roughly 91% of them seen only once. Sequenced input: PBMCs. The source is a woman under 30 in good health and CMV-seronegative.

The gene calls are TRBV4-3 and TRBJ1-3, with 7 bases that match TRBD1. The CDR3 consists of 15 residues. V was pared by 0 bases and J by 8 bases, with 7 bases of the junction left unmatched. Germline V lookup: CDR1 LGHNA, CDR2 YSLEER. CDR3 sequence reads: CASSQDDGRGDTIYF. The DNA for the CDR3 is TGCGCCAGCAGCCAAGATGACGGCAGGGGGGACACCATATATTTT.

The V gene is TRBV18, the J gene TRBJ1-1, with 7 bases aligning to TRBD1. This CDR3 is built from 16 residues. The trim removed 4 bases at V and 1 base at J, leaving 9 bases unmatched. In germline, CDR1 is KGHSH, CDR2 LQKENI. The DNA of the CDR3 is TGTGCCAGCTCACTTGGACAGGACCAAAGGAACACTGAAGCTTTCTTT. As protein: CASSLGQDQRNTEAFF.

The V and J genes are TRBV7-9 and TRBJ2-3; TRBD2 agrees at 10 bases. CDR3 length: 16 residues. Looked up from germline, CDR1 is SEHNR and CDR2 is FQNEAQ (reference sequence). The V segment lost 2 bases and the J segment 0 bases; nucleotides outside the gene matches: 2. CDR3 DNA sequence: TGTGCCAGCAGCTTATCGACTAGCGGGAGCACAGATACGCAGTATTTT. Its protein product is CASSLSTSGSTDTQYF.

This rearrangement joins TRBV7-9 to TRBJ2-1; TRBD2 matches 8 bases. The CDR3 is 15 amino acids. Germline CDR1 is SEHNR and CDR2 is FQNEAQ (reference sequence). Losses at the gene ends were 0 bases for V and 7 bases for J; bases not matched to a gene: 5. This CDR3 reads CASSLASGEGNEQFF. The CDR3 DNA reads as TGTGCCAGCAGCTTAGCTAGCGGGGAAGGGAATGAGCAGTTCTTC.

The chain combines TRBV9 with TRBJ2-3; TRBD2 is a possible D gene (5 bases). The CDR3 length is 15 residues. The germline V gene has CDR1 SGDLS and CDR2 YYNGEE. The V end lost 0 bases, the J end lost 6 bases, and 14 bases lay between the germline ends. CDR3 bases: TGTGCCAGCAGCGTAGGAAGCGGTAGAGTTGATACGCAGTATTTT. Translating gives CASSVGSGRVDTQYF.

The V gene is TRBV19, the J gene TRBJ1-2; D is uncertain. V lost 3 bases and J lost 0, with 8 bases in between. The germline V gene encodes CDR1 LNHDA and CDR2 SQIVND (reference sequence). This CDR3 comprises 14 residues. Written as DNA, the CDR3 is TGTGCCAGTAGTATTCTCCAGGCTAACTATGGCTACACCTTC. Protein sequence: CASSILQANYGYTF.

The rearrangement uses TRBV19 and TRBJ2-2; TRBD1 might be the D (6 bases). There are 16 residues in the CDR3. Germline CDR1 is LNHDA and CDR2 is SQIVND (reference sequence). Trimming cost V 8 bases and J 6 bases, with 22 bases left between them. CDR3 DNA sequence: TGTGCCAGTCACCTTAGTCTTACAGGGATGCCCGGGGAGCTGTTTTTT. Protein sequence: CASHLSLTGMPGELFF.

The chain is built from TRBV7-8 and TRBJ1-1; tentatively, D is TRBD1 (5 bases). Germline V CDR1 and CDR2: SGHVS, FQNEAQ. The CDR3 covers 15 residues. The V gene lost 1 base and the J gene lost 1 base, with 10 bases spanning the gap. As DNA, the CDR3 is TGTGCCAGCAGCTTAGTCGCGGGGACGAACACTGAAGCTTTCTTT. This translates into CASSLVAGTNTEAFF.

This clone has only one observation. The chain links TRBV5-1 to TRBJ1-3; TRBD1 agrees at 9 bases. The CDR3 is 16 amino acids. J lost 2 bases, V lost 2 bases, and 5 bases had no gene match. CDR1 and CDR2 from the germline V gene are SGHRS and YFSETQ. The CDR3 reads CASSLGQGTTGNTIYF. For the CDR3, the DNA is TGCGCCAGCAGCTTAGGACAGGGGACAACTGGAAACACCATATATTTT.

The CDR3, as DNA: TGTGCCAGCAGTCGGGACTATTCAAGCTCCTACGAGCAGTACTTC. Protein sequence: CASSRDYSSSYEQYF. The rearrangement uses TRBV5-5 and TRBJ2-7; 7 bases fit TRBD2. Germline V gene data show CDR1 as SGHKS and CDR2 as YYEKEE (reference sequence). This CDR3 has 15 residues. V trimming: 5 bases; J trimming: 0 bases; junction bases outside the gene matches: 8.

The gene calls are TRBV21-1 and TRBJ1-2. TRBV21-1 is reported as a pseudogene. The CDR3 runs to 12 residues. In nucleotides, the CDR3 is TGTGCCAGCAGCAAAGCTAATGGGGGGTCCACCTTC. This sequence encodes CASSKANGGSTF.

The chain carries TRBV5-4 and TRBJ2-1; 9 bases map to TRBD2. V was clipped by 2 bases and J by 9 bases; unmatched bases: 9. Germline-derived CDR1 and CDR2 are SGHNT and YYREEE (reference sequence). The CDR3 sequence is 15 residues long. CDR3 nucleotide sequence: TGTGCCAGCAGCTTTGGTGGGACTAGCAACTTTGAGCAGTTCTTC. Amino acid sequence: CASSFGGTSNFEQFF.

This rearrangement joins TRBV10-3 to TRBJ1-3, with D hard to call. The CDR3 sequence is 14 residues long. Germline CDR1 and CDR2: ENHRY and SYGVKD. Trimming left V 4 bases short and J 0 bases short, with 7 bases between. CDR3 DNA sequence: TGTGCCATCAGTGCAACCGGCTCTGGAAACACCATATATTTT. Encoded protein: CAISATGSGNTIYF.

The rearrangement joins TRBV30 to TRBJ1-2, with 8 bases identical to TRBD1. V was pared by 4 bases and J by 7 bases, with 8 bases of the junction left unmatched. CDR1 GTSNPN and CDR2 SVGIG come from the germline V gene (reference sequence). This CDR3 comprises 13 residues. CDR3: CAWTRTGLLGYTF. The DNA of the CDR3 is TGTGCCTGGACAAGGACAGGGCTCCTTGGCTACACCTTC.

This sequence joins TRBV4-1 and TRBJ2-3; 8 nucleotides line up with TRBD1. J lost 3 bases, V lost 0 bases, and 8 bases had no gene match. The CDR3 is made up of 17 amino acids. Germline lookup yields CDR1 MGHRA and CDR2 YSYEKL. The chain's CDR3 is CASSQDMGRGQTDTQYF. The CDR3 bases are TGCGCCAGCAGCCAAGATATGGGCAGGGGGCAAACAGATACGCAGTATTTT.

The V call is TRBV27, the J call TRBJ1-1, with TRBD1 matching 8 bases. V shed 3 bases and J 5 bases; nucleotides not matched to a gene: 5. CDR1 and CDR2 (germline): MNHEY, SMNVEV (reference sequence). The CDR3 contains 14 residues. The CDR3 DNA follows: TGTGCCAGCAGTTTTCAGACAGGGGAGACTGAAGCTTTCTTT. Its translation: CASSFQTGETEAFF.